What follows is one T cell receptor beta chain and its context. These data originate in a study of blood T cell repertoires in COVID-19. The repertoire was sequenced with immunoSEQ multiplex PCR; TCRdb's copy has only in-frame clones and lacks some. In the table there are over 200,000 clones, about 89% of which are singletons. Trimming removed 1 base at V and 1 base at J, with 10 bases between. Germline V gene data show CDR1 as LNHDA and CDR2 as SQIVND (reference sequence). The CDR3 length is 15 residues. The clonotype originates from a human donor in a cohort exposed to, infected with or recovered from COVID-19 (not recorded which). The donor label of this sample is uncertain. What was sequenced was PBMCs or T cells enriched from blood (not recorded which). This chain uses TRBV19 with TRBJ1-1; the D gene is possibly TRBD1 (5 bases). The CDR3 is CASSIVDRRNTEAFF. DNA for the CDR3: TGTGCCAGTAGTATAGTTGACAGAAGGAACACTGAAGCTTTCTTT.